These 30 T cell receptor beta chains came from one sample sequenced in a study of blood T cell repertoires in COVID-19. TCRdb keeps only in-frame clones here, not all; method: immunoSEQ multiplex PCR. Among tens of thousands of clones, roughly 86% were seen once, and the ten largest hold about a fifth. Sequencing input: peripheral blood. These receptors all come from a human donor in a cohort sampled during active COVID-19.

This clone was observed many times. The rearrangement links TRBV7-9 to TRBJ1-1, with TRBD1 matching 10 bases. V trimming: 5 bases; J trimming: 5 bases; junction bases outside the gene matches: 14. CDR1 and CDR2 (germline): SEHNR, FQNEAQ (reference sequence). CDR3 length: 17 amino acids. CDR3 in amino acids: CASSLWTGGRRRTEAFF. In DNA, the CDR3 is TGTGCCAGCAGCCTTTGGACAGGGGGACGGAGGAGGACTGAAGCTTTCTTT.

This clone showed up just a few times. The chain carries TRBV7-3 and TRBJ2-1; 11 bases match TRBD1. The CDR3 runs to 14 residues. V dropped 4 bases and J dropped 9; count of bases not matched to a gene: 5. CDR1 and CDR2 from the germline V gene are SGHTA and FQGTGA. CDR3 sequence reads: CASSSPGQGGEQFF. CDR3 bases: TGTGCCAGCAGCTCTCCGGGACAGGGGGGTGAGCAGTTCTTC.

This rearrangement joins TRBV2 to TRBJ1-1; possible D gene TRBD1, 6 bases. The germline V and J ends were trimmed by 8 bases and 3 bases, with 16 bases remaining between them. This CDR3 has 14 residues. CDR1 SNHLY and CDR2 FYNNEI come from the germline V gene. The CDR3 is CASVEAGADTEAFF. The CDR3 coding sequence is TGTGCCAGCGTCGAGGCAGGGGCGGACACTGAAGCTTTCTTT.

This clone occurred a few times. J is TRBJ1-5 and V is TRBV27; D not certain. V was trimmed by 8 bases and J by 7 bases, leaving 18 bases between them. CDR1 and CDR2 (germline): MNHEY, SMNVEV (reference sequence). The CDR3 loop spans 14 amino acids. The CDR3 region is CASQGRGAGQPQHF. The CDR3, as DNA: TGTGCCAGCCAAGGGCGGGGTGCAGGACAGCCCCAGCATTTT.

The chain uses TRBV18 and TRBJ2-2; D ambiguous. The germline CDR1 and CDR2 sequences are KGHSH and LQKENI. CDR3 length: 11 residues. V was clipped by 6 bases and J by 4 bases, with 3 bases between them. The CDR3, as DNA: TGTGCCAGCTCCCTCACCGGGGAGCTGTTTTTT. It encodes CASSLTGELFF.

The rearrangement uses TRBV4-1 and TRBJ1-6; D is perhaps TRBD1 (6 bases). The CDR3 consists of 16 residues. Deletions cut 0 bases from V and 12 bases from J, with 18 bases between. Germline assignment: CDR1 MGHRA and CDR2 YSYEKL. As DNA, the CDR3 is TGCGCCAGCAGCCAAGATAGGTCGTGGGGGCGCAGACCCCTCCACTTT. It codes for CASSQDRSWGRRPLHF.

The rearrangement uses TRBV28 and TRBJ1-2; D not resolved. CDR1 and CDR2 (germline): MDHEN, SYDVKM. V gave up 2 bases and J gave up 0 bases, with 7 bases separating them. The CDR3 spans 14 residues. The CDR3 loop is CASSLQVANYGYTF. The CDR3 DNA is TGTGCCAGCAGTTTACAGGTAGCTAACTATGGCTACACCTTC.

The genes are TRBV24-1 and TRBJ2-2; tentatively, D is TRBD1 (5 bases). The CDR3 runs 14 residues. V was cut by 2 bases and J by 5 bases, with 8 bases left in between. Germline V lookup: CDR1 KGHDR, CDR2 SFDVKD. CDR3 residues: CATSDYRITGELFF. The CDR3 region has the DNA TGTGCCACCAGTGATTACAGGATTACCGGGGAGCTGTTTTTT.

The V and J genes are TRBV3-1 (or the pseudogene TRBV3-2) and TRBJ1-1; D remains unclear. The germline V gene has CDR1 LGHDT and CDR2 YNNKEL (reference sequence). Trimming shortened V by 0 bases and J by 8 bases, and 10 bases separated the two germline ends. This CDR3 comprises 13 residues. The DNA of the CDR3 is TGTGCCAGCAGCCAAGATATAGAGCGCGAAGCTTTCTTT. Its translation: CASSQDIEREAFF.

The J gene is TRBJ1-2, the V gene TRBV6-5; 9 nucleotides line up with TRBD1. Germline V gives CDR1 MNHEY, CDR2 SVGAGI. V trimming: 6 bases; J trimming: 4 bases; junction bases outside the gene matches: 6. This CDR3 is built from 14 residues. The CDR3 is CASRPTGGGYGYTF. The CDR3 DNA reads TGTGCCAGCAGACCCACAGGGGGCGGCTATGGCTACACCTTC.

The gene calls are TRBV7-3 and TRBJ2-3; a weak D match, TRBD2 (5 bases). Germline loops: CDR1 SGHTA, CDR2 FQGTGA. Trimming removed 4 bases from V and 2 bases from J, with 16 bases in between. There are 16 residues in the CDR3. The CDR3 sequence is CASSSSGSSYTDTQYF. Here the CDR3 DNA reads TGTGCCAGCAGCTCGAGCGGTAGCAGCTACACAGATACGCAGTATTTT.

The V call is TRBV6-5, the J call TRBJ2-1; D remains unclear. Germline CDR1 reads MNHEY; CDR2 reads SVGAGI. V lost 6 bases and J 3 bases, leaving 6 bases between the germline ends. The CDR3 extends over 12 amino acids. CDR3 nucleotide sequence: TGTGCCAGCAGACAGTTCTACAATGAGCAGTTCTTC. It encodes CASRQFYNEQFF.

In nucleotides, the CDR3 is TGTGCCAGCATCCTCGGGAGCGAATATGGCTACACCTTC. Its translation: CASILGSEYGYTF. The chain recombines TRBV2 with TRBJ1-2, with D hard to call. The V end lost 7 bases, the J end lost 5 bases, and 14 bases lay between the germline ends. The CDR3 contains 13 residues. Per germline, CDR1 SNHLY and CDR2 FYNNEI.

A single count supports this clone. This chain uses TRBV2 with TRBJ1-1; weak D call: TRBD1 (6 bases). Germline CDR1 and CDR2: SNHLY and FYNNEI. V was cut by 6 bases and J by 8 bases, with 13 bases left in between. This CDR3 contains 12 residues. Here the CDR3 reads CASSRQESEAFF. Here the CDR3 DNA reads TGTGCCAGCAGCCGACAGGAATCAGAAGCTTTCTTT.

This rearrangement joins TRBV11-2 to TRBJ2-1; D is possibly TRBD1 (5 bases). In germline, CDR1 is SGHAT, CDR2 FQNNGV. Trimming took off 0 bases at V and 6 bases at J, with 6 bases between the two ends. The CDR3 is made up of 13 amino acids. CDR3 protein: CASSLERGNEQFF. Here the CDR3 DNA reads TGTGCCAGCAGCTTAGAAAGGGGCAATGAGCAGTTCTTC. The full variable domain, completed using reference TRBV11-2 and TRBJ2-1, is EAGVAQSPRYKIIEKRQSVAFWCNPISGHATLYWYQQILGQGPKLLIQFQNNGVVDDSQLPKDRFSAERLKGVDSTLKIQPAKLEDSAVYLCASSLERGNEQFFGPGTRLTVL.

The CDR3 sequence: CASSMGDISQETQYF. The CDR3 DNA reads TGTGCCAGTAGTATGGGGGACATTTCCCAGGAGACCCAGTACTTC. The chain employs TRBV19 and TRBJ2-5; D possibly corresponds to TRBD1 (6 bases). The CDR3 sequence is 15 residues long. V was cut by 3 bases and J by 5 bases, with 16 bases left in between. Per germline, CDR1 LNHDA and CDR2 SQIVND (reference sequence).

This chain's CDR3 is CASSSPGGSVAGGNEQFF. The CDR3 nucleotides are TGTGCCAGCAGCTCCCCCGGGGGTTCAGTGGCGGGGGGCAATGAGCAGTTCTTC. This sequence joins TRBV7-2 and TRBJ2-1; TRBD2 aligns across 8 bases. V was clipped by 4 bases and J by 6 bases; unmatched bases: 17. From germline, CDR1 is SGHTA and CDR2 FQGNSA. This CDR3 contains 18 residues.

The chain couples TRBV11-2 to TRBJ2-7, with D possibly TRBD1 on 5 matching bases. Trimming left V 1 base short and J 2 bases short, with 9 bases between. The CDR3 has 14 amino acids. Germline V gene lookup returns CDR1 SGHAT and CDR2 FQNNGV. CDR3: CASSLVSGTYEQYF. In DNA, the CDR3 is TGTGCCAGCAGCTTAGTGTCAGGGACCTACGAGCAGTACTTC.

V gene TRBV28 combines with J gene TRBJ1-3; D is ambiguous. Germline CDR1 reads MDHEN; CDR2 reads SYDVKM. The CDR3 extends over 15 amino acids. Deletions cut 2 bases from V and 0 bases from J, with 8 bases between. DNA for the CDR3: TGTGCCAGCAGTTTAGCAGGTACCTCTGGAAACACCATATATTTT. Residues: CASSLAGTSGNTIYF.

The rearrangement uses TRBV27 and TRBJ1-2, with D uncertain. Trimming took 6 bases from V and 4 from J, leaving 15 bases between them. The germline gives CDR1 MNHEY, CDR2 SMNVEV (reference sequence). This CDR3 has 14 amino acids. CDR3 residues: CASSLTAVGYGYTF. As DNA, the CDR3 is TGTGCCAGCAGCCTTACGGCGGTCGGCTATGGCTACACCTTC.

V is TRBV15 and J is TRBJ1-5; D perhaps matches TRBD1 (5 bases). Germline assignment: CDR1 LNHNV and CDR2 YYDKDF (reference sequence). V was pared by 4 bases and J by 9 bases, with 19 bases between. The CDR3 spans 15 residues. The CDR3 DNA sequence: TGTGCCACCAGCAATGCGGACACTGACTTTTGGCCCCAGCATTTT. The encoded protein is CATSNADTDFWPQHF. The full variable domain, in which reference TRBV15 and TRBJ1-5 provide the parts outside the CDR3, is DAMVIQNPRYQVTQFGKPVTLSCSQTLNHNVMYWYQQKSSQAPKLLFHYYDKDFNNEADTPDNFQSRRPNTSFCFLDIRSPGLGDTAMYLCATSNADTDFWPQHFGDGTRLSIL.

CDR3 nucleotides: TGTGCCAGTAGCATCCCATTTGACACTGAAGCTTTCTTT. This translates into CASSIPFDTEAFF. The chain employs TRBV19 and TRBJ1-1; D is unclear. The germline V gene has CDR1 LNHDA and CDR2 SQIVND (reference sequence). Deletions cut 6 bases from V and 3 bases from J, with 11 bases between. CDR3 size: 13 residues.

The chain is built from TRBV30 and TRBJ1-1, with D maybe TRBD1 (5 bases). Trimming removed 0 bases from V and 3 bases from J, with 14 bases in between. Germline CDR1 and CDR2: GTSNPN and SVGIG (reference sequence). The CDR3 has 15 amino acids. CDR3 DNA: TGTGCCTGGAGTGTACTCGGGACTGGAGACACTGAAGCTTTCTTT. Its protein product is CAWSVLGTGDTEAFF. Based on the CDR3 plus reference TRBV30 and TRBJ1-1, the full variable domain is SQTIHQWPATLVQPVGSPLSLECTVEGTSNPNLYWYRQAAGRGLQLLFYSVGIGQISSEVPQNLSASRPQDRQFILSSKKLLLSDSGFYLCAWSVLGTGDTEAFFGQGTRLTVV.

V usage is TRBV27 and J usage is TRBJ2-2; maybe TRBD1 (5 bases). Germline V gene data show CDR1 as MNHEY and CDR2 as SMNVEV (reference sequence). There are 15 residues in the CDR3. V was shortened by 5 bases and J by 2 bases, with 12 bases between the two germline ends. The CDR3: CASSRMTANTGELFF. For the CDR3, the DNA is TGTGCCAGCAGTCGGATGACAGCTAACACCGGGGAGCTGTTTTTT.

The gene calls are TRBV5-1 and TRBJ2-2; possibly TRBD1 for D (5 bases). The CDR3 loop spans 18 amino acids. The V end was cut by 1 base, the J end by 0 bases, with 16 bases between. CDR1 and CDR2 from the germline V gene are SGHRS and YFSETQ. In nucleotides, the CDR3 is TGCGCCAGCAGCTTGTCCGCAAAGACAGTCTCGAACACCGGGGAGCTGTTTTTT. It is translated as CASSLSAKTVSNTGELFF.

The chain has TRBV6-5 and TRBJ2-3; TRBD2 matches at 7 bases. The CDR3 is 16 amino acids. Losses at the gene ends were 2 bases for V and 2 bases for J; bases not matched to a gene: 7. Germline lookup yields CDR1 MNHEY and CDR2 SVGAGI. CDR3 sequence: CASSYRGGGNTDTQYF. CDR3 bases: TGTGCCAGCAGTTACAGGGGCGGGGGTAACACAGATACGCAGTATTTT.

This chain joins TRBV2 and TRBJ2-7; the match to TRBD2 covers 8 bases. This CDR3 contains 14 residues. V gave up 9 bases and J gave up 1 base; unmatched junction bases: 8. Germline V gives CDR1 SNHLY, CDR2 FYNNEI. DNA of the CDR3: TGTGCCAGTACTAGCGGAAGCTTATCCTACGAGCAGTACTTC. Protein sequence: CASTSGSLSYEQYF.

The CDR3 bases are TGTGCCAGCAGCTTGGGGCTAGGTGACTACGAGCAGTACTTC. Its translation: CASSLGLGDYEQYF. V and J are TRBV5-5 and TRBJ2-7; D uncertain. The germline V gene encodes CDR1 SGHKS and CDR2 YYEKEE (reference sequence). The length of the CDR3 is 14 residues. Between the trimmed V and J ends, which lost 0 bases and 3 bases, there was a span of 10 bases.

This chain connects TRBV7-2 to TRBJ2-3; no clear D gene. Between the trimmed V and J ends, which lost 2 bases and 2 bases, there was a span of 8 bases. CDR3 length equals 14 residues. Germline loops: CDR1 SGHTA, CDR2 FQGNSA. The CDR3 region is CASSLSYATDTQYF. In DNA, the CDR3 is TGTGCCAGCAGCTTAAGCTACGCCACAGATACGCAGTATTTT. The full variable domain, with the rest looked up from reference TRBV7-2 and TRBJ2-3, is GAGVSQSPSNKVTEKGKDVELRCDPISGHTALYWYRQSLGQGLEFLIYFQGNSAPDKSGLPSDRFSAERTGGSVSTLTIQRTQQEDSAVYLCASSLSYATDTQYFGPGTRLTVL.

The V gene is TRBV18, the J gene TRBJ2-3; 8 bases map to TRBD1. The CDR3 spans 15 residues. V trimming: 0 bases; J trimming: 6 bases; junction bases outside the gene matches: 5. In germline, CDR1 is KGHSH, CDR2 LQKENI. The DNA for the CDR3 is TGTGCCAGCTCACCACCTCAGGGGGCGAGGGATACGCAGTATTTT. Translating gives CASSPPQGARDTQYF. The full variable domain, with the rest looked up from reference TRBV18 and TRBJ2-3, is NAGVMQNPRHLVRRRGQEARLRCSPMKGHSHVYWYRQLPEEGLKFMVYLQKENIIDESGMPKERFSAEFPKEGPSILRIQQVVRGDSAAYFCASSPPQGARDTQYFGPGTRLTVL.